The present TCR beta chain was sequenced within a study of follicular helper T cells after annual influenza vaccination. The CDR3 spans 13 residues. Germline V lookup: CDR1 SGHNT, CDR2 YYREEE (reference sequence). J gave up 2 bases and V 5 bases, and 1 base lay outside the gene matches. Time point reported: 2014-2015 season, 7 days after vaccination. Profiled with immunoSEQ multiplex PCR; TCRdb holds only in-frame clones, not every one. The data contain about 9,800 clones, 83% of them seen just once; the ten biggest clones take up 0.34%. This TCR derives from an adult who received the influenza vaccine. The chain has TRBV5-4 and TRBJ2-5, with 9 positions matching TRBD2. The specimen was CXCR5- memory CD4+ T cells sorted from blood, collected 7 days after influenza vaccination. The CDR3 DNA reads as TGTGCCAGCAGAACTAGCGGGCAAGAGACCCAGTACTTC. Protein: CASRTSGQETQYF. Supplemented by reference TRBV5-4 and TRBJ2-5, the full variable domain reads ETGVTQSPTHLIKTRGQQVTLRCSSQSGHNTVSWYQQALGQGPQFIFQYYREEENGRGNFPPRFSGLQFPNYSSELNVNALELDDSALYLCASRTSGQETQYFGPGTRLLVL.